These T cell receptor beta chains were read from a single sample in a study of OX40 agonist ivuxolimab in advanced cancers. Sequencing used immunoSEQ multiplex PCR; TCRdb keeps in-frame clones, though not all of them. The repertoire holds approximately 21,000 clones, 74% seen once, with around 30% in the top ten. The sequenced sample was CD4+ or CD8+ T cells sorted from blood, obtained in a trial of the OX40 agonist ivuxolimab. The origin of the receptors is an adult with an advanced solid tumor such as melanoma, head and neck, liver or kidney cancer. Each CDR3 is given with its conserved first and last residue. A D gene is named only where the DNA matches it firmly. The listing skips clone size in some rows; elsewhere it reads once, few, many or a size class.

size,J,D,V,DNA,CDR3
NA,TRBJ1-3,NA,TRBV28,TGTGCCAGCAGCCGCCCCGGAAACACCATATATTTT,CASSRPGNTIYF
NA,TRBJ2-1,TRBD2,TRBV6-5,TGTGCCAGCAGCGGACTAGCGGGGGGGCCAGGGGAGCAGTTCTTC,CASSGLAGGPGEQFF
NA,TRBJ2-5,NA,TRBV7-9,TGTGCCAGCAGCCCCGCGCACCAAGAGACCCAGTACTTC,CASSPAHQETQYF
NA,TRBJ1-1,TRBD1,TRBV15,TGTGCCACCTGGGTAGGACAGGGAGGGACTGAAGCTTTCTTT,CATWVGQGGTEAFF
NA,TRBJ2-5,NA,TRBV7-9,TGTGCCAGCAGCCCTTGGGGCGGGGCTCAAGAGACCCAGTACTTC,CASSPWGGAQETQYF
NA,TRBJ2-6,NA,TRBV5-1,TGCGCCAGCACCATAAATGACAATTCTCTAACCTCTGGGGCCAACGTCCTGACTTTC,CASTINDNSLTSGANVLTF
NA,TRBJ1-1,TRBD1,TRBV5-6,TGTGCCAGCAGCTTGGAGGTGAAGGGGGCTGGCACTGAAGCTTTCTTT,CASSLEVKGAGTEAFF
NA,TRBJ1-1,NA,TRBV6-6,TGTGCCAGCAGTTCAATCAGGACTAGTGCTGAAGCTTTCTTT,CASSSIRTSAEAFF
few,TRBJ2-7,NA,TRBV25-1,TGTGCCAGCAGTGATTCGATTTACTCTGGGCAGACCTACGAGCAGTACTTC,CASSDSIYSGQTYEQYF
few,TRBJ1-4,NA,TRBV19,TGTGCCAGTAGTAGCCCCACGAGCTGGCGTGAAAAACTGTTTTTT,CASSSPTSWREKLFF
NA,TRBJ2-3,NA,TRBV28,TGTGCCAGCAGCGATAGCACAGATACGCAGTATTTT,CASSDSTDTQYF
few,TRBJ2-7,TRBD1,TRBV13,TGTGCCAGCAGCATCAGACAGGGGGCCTACGAGCAGTACTTC,CASSIRQGAYEQYF
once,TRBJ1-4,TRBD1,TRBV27,TGTGCCAGCAGTTCGACAGGGGGCCTGAATGAAAAACTGTTTTTT,CASSSTGGLNEKLFF
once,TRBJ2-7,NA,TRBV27,TGTGCCAGCACCCCCGGGCCGGAATTATACGAGCAGTACTTC,CASTPGPELYEQYF
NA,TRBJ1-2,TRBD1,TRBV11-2,TGTGCCAGCAGCTGGAGGGACAGGGGCCGCTATGGCTACACCTTC,CASSWRDRGRYGYTF
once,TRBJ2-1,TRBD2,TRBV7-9,TGTGCCAGCAGCCCGGGACTATCCGCGGGGAATGAGCAGTTCTTC,CASSPGLSAGNEQFF
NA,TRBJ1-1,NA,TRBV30,TGTGCCTGGAGTGTACCCTTCGGGGTAGGCACTGAAGCTTTCTTT,CAWSVPFGVGTEAFF
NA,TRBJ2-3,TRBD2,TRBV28,TGTGCCAGCAGTTTATTAGCGGGAGGGCCCCGCACAGATACGCAGTATTTT,CASSLLAGGPRTDTQYF
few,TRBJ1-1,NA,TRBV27,TGTGCCAGCAGTTTCAGTGGGAACACTGAAGCTTTCTTT,CASSFSGNTEAFF
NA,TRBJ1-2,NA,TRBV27,TGTGCCAGCAGTTTGGCTCCACCGTATGGCTACACCTTC,CASSLAPPYGYTF
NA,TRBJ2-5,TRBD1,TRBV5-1,TGCGCCAGCAGTCAGAACTGGGGACAGGGCTCAGAGACCCAGTACTTC,CASSQNWGQGSETQYF
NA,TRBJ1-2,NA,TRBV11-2,TGTGCCAGCAGCTTAGCGGGGGCGTATGGCTACACCTTC,CASSLAGAYGYTF
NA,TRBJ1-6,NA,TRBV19,TGTGCCAGTACCGGGGGGGGGAGCTCCTATAATTCACCCCTCCACTTT,CASTGGGSSYNSPLHF
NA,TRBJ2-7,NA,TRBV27,TGTGCCAGCAGTCGTGTGGCAGGGGCTTACGAGCAGTACTTC,CASSRVAGAYEQYF
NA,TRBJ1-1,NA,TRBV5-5,TGTGCCAGCAGCTTACTGTGGGAGTACACTGAAGCTTTCTTT,CASSLLWEYTEAFF
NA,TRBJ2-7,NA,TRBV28,TGTGCCAGCAGTTACGCCCCGGGCAAGGCCTACGAGCAGTACTTC,CASSYAPGKAYEQYF
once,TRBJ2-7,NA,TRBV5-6,TGTGCCAGCAGCCCTTACAGGTTGGGCTACGAGCAGTACTTC,CASSPYRLGYEQYF
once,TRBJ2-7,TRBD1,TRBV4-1,TGCGCCAGCAGCCTGGGGGCGGCAGGGGGCTCCTACGAGCAGTACTTC,CASSLGAAGGSYEQYF
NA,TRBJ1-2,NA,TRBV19,TGTGCCAGTAGCCCCGGACCCGACCCGTACTATGGCTACACCTTC,CASSPGPDPYYGYTF
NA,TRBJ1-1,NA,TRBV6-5,TGTGCCAGCAGTCCCCAGGGGACCGAAGCTTTCTTT,CASSPQGTEAFF
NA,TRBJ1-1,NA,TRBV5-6,TGTGCCAGCAGACCCGGGCTGGGTGGGATTTGGGTTGAAGCTTTCTTT,CASRPGLGGIWVEAFF
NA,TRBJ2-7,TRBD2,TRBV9,TGTGCCAGCAGCCCGAGAAGCATGAGGGCTAGCGGGAGGGCCGAGGAGCAGTACTTC,CASSPRSMRASGRAEEQYF
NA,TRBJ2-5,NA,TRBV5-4,TGTGCCAGCAGCCAGTGGGTGGAGGAGACCCAGTACTTC,CASSQWVEETQYF
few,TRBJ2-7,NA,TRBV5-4,TGTGCCAGCAGCTTCGGCGCCCAGCAGTACTTC,CASSFGAQQYF
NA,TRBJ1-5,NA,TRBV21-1,TGTGCCAGCAGCAAACCCCCAGCTTCGCAGCCCCAGCATTTT,CASSKPPASQPQHF
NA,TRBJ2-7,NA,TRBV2,TGTGCCAGCAGTGAACCCGCGGTAGGGTCCTACGAGCAGTACTTC,CASSEPAVGSYEQYF
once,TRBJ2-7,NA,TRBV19,TGTGCCAGTAGTGTGCGCCCCGACCAAAGCTCCTACGAGCAGTACTTC,CASSVRPDQSSYEQYF
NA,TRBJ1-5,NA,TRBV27,TGTGCCAGCAGTTTATCGGGAAGCAATCAGCCCCAGCATTTT,CASSLSGSNQPQHF
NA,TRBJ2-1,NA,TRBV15,TGTGCCACCAACTCAGAGGGGTACAATGAGCAGTTCTTC,CATNSEGYNEQFF
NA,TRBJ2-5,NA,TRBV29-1,TGCAGCGTTGATCCGGGGGAACAGTACTTC,CSVDPGEQYF
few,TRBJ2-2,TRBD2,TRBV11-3,TGTGCCAGCAGCTTATTCAGCTGGCGGGAGGACGCGAACACCGGGGAGCTGTTTTTT,CASSLFSWREDANTGELFF
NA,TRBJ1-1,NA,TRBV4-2,TGTGCCAGCAGCCATTTTCAGGGTGCGGGGTTGAACACTGAAGCTTTCTTT,CASSHFQGAGLNTEAFF
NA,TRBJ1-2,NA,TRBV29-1,TGCAGCGTCGACAGAACCAGTGATGGCTACACCTTC,CSVDRTSDGYTF
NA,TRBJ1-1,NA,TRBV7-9,TGTGCCAGCAGCTTAGTAGGGCAGAACACTGAAGCTTTCTTT,CASSLVGQNTEAFF
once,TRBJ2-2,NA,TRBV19,TGTGCCTCCTATGGGGGGACAGTTTCGAACACCGGGGAGCTGTTTTTT,CASYGGTVSNTGELFF
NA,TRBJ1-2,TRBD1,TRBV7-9,TGTGCCAGCAGCCCTTTGGGACAGGAGCTTAACTATGGCTACACCTTC,CASSPLGQELNYGYTF
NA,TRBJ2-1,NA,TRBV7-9,TGTGCCAGCAGCTTAGAAGGGGAGCAGTTCTTC,CASSLEGEQFF
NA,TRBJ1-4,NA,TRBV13,TGTGCCAGCACCCCCCCGGGAGGGGAAAAACTGTTTTTT,CASTPPGGEKLFF
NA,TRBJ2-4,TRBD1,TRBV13,TGTGCCAGCAGCCAGGACAGGGAGGACATTCAGTACTTC,CASSQDREDIQYF
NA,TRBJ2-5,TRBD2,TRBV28,TGTGCCAGCCAAGCGGGAGTTGAGACCCAGTACTTC,CASQAGVETQYF
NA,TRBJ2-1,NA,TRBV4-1,TGCGCCAGCAGACGCCAGGGTGGGGAGCAGTTCTTC,CASRRQGGEQFF
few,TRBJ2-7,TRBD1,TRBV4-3,TGCGCCAGCAGCACCACAGGGGGCCCGGAGCCCTACGAGCAGTACTTC,CASSTTGGPEPYEQYF
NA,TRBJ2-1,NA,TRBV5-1,TGCGCCAGCAGCCAGAGTACCTACAATGAGCAGTTCTTC,CASSQSTYNEQFF
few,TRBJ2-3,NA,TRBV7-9,TGTGCCAGCAGCTCCACAGGGATAAGCACAGATACGCAGTATTTT,CASSSTGISTDTQYF